This TCR beta chain comes out of a study of T cell responses to AZD1222 COVID-19 vaccine. Study observations and caveats: Clonal diversity was possibly underestimated, and white British individuals and females predominated among donors. Nearly half of spike-specific TCRs reportedly target unmutated variant regions.

Pooled in the analysis were second doses at about 4 or about 12 weeks. The protocol was immunoSEQ multiplex PCR, while the TCRdb copy is restricted to in-frame clones and leaves out a portion. The sample includes around 44,000 clones, 70% to 90% of them seen just once. For this clone: The antigen remains undetermined.

This CDR3 is 15 amino acids long. The V end was cut by 3 bases, the J end by 0 bases, with 12 bases between. Germline lookup yields CDR1 MNHNS and CDR2 SASEGT. The chain recombines TRBV6-1 with TRBJ2-7; possible D gene TRBD1, 5 bases. This sequence was found in an adult who received the AZD1222 COVID-19 vaccine. The specimen comprised peripheral blood, sampled 28 days after the second AZD1222 dose. The CDR3 here is CASSDTGLNSYEQYF. The CDR3 region has the DNA TGTGCCAGCAGTGATACAGGCCTTAACTCCTACGAGCAGTACTTC.